The clone carrying this T cell receptor beta chain came up many times. The sample is drawn from a study of T cells in Graves' hyperthyroidism and ophthalmopathy. RNA transcripts served as the template for amplifying TCR beta CDR3 regions. The HTBI primer set drove a first-round RT-PCR of the TCR CDR3. Each CDR3 protein gets one entry after TCRdb re-called the multiplex PCR reads with MiXCR. Here the sample spans hundreds of thousands of distinct CDR3 sequences, around 22% being singletons. Sequenced sample: blood. This clonotype originated in a woman in her thirties with Graves' ophthalmopathy.

CDR3 in DNA: TGTGCCAGCAGCTTGTTGGGGGGAACCTACGAGCAGTACTTC. This sequence encodes CASSLLGGTYEQYF. The rearrangement uses TRBV7-2 and TRBJ2-7, with a tentative D call TRBD2 (6 bases). V dropped 3 bases and J dropped 2 bases, with 11 bases sitting between them. Germline loops: CDR1 SGHTA, CDR2 FQGNSA. The CDR3 runs to 14 residues.